This T cell receptor beta chain derives from a study of molecular identifiers for immune sequencing clone quantification. MiXCR, applied by TCRdb to the PCR reads, yields one record per CDR3 protein. Among around 70,000 distinct CDR3 sequences listed, about 18% were seen once. From germline, CDR1 is MGHRA and CDR2 YSYEKL. This CDR3 is 15 amino acids long. Trimming cost V 1 base and J 6 bases, with 13 bases left between them. Material: naive CD8+ T cells from blood, with Jurkat cell RNA spiked in. Subset indicated: FACS-sorted CD8+CD4-CCR7+CD45RA+ naive T cells. This TCR was recovered from a human donor in good health. Some libraries in this study had Jurkat cell RNA spiked in. The V and J genes are TRBV4-1 and TRBJ1-3; possibly TRBD1 for D (5 bases). DNA of the CDR3: TGCGCCAGCAGCCAAGGGCCCCCCGGGACAAACACCATATATTTT. This sequence encodes CASSQGPPGTNTIYF.